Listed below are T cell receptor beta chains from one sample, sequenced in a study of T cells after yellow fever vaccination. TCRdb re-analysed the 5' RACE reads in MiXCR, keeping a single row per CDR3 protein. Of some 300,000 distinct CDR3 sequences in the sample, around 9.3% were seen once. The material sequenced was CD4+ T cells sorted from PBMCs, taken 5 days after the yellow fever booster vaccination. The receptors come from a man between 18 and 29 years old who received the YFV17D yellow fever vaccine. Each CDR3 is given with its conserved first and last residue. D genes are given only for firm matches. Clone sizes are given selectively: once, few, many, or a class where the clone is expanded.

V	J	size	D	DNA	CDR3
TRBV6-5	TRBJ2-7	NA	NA	TGTGCCAGCAGTTCCTATACCGCCTACGAGCAGTACTTC	CASSSYTAYEQYF
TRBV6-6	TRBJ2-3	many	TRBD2	TGTTCGACTCGGACTAGCGGGGGGAGCACAGATACGCAGTATTTT	CSTRTSGGSTDTQYF
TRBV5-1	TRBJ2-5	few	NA	TGCGCCAGCAGCTCTAGGTCTCAGAGGGAGACCCAGTACTTC	CASSSRSQRETQYF
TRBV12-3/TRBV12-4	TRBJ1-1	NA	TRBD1	TGTGCCAGCAGTTCCCGACAGGGATCCACTGAAGCTTTCTTT	CASSSRQGSTEAFF
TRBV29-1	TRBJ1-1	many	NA	TGCAGCGCCCATCCGGGGGGGCGCACTGAAGCTTTCTTT	CSAHPGGRTEAFF
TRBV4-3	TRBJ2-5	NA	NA	TGCGCCAGCAGCCAAGATAGCGGGACCCAGTACTTC	CASSQDSGTQYF
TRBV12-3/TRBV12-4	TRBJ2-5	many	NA	TGTGCCAGCAGTTTAGTGGTGGAGACCCAGTACTTC	CASSLVVETQYF
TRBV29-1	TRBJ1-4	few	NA	TGCAGCGTTGCGTATCCGGACGGGAAACTGTTTTTT	CSVAYPDGKLFF
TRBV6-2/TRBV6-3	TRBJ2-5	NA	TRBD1	TGTGCCAGCAGTTACTCGAGGGGACAGCAAGAGACCCAGTACTTC	CASSYSRGQQETQYF
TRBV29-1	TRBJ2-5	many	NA	TGCAGCGTCCGACGGAAAGAGACCCAGTACTTC	CSVRRKETQYF
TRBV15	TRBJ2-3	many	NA	TGTGCCACCAGCGGACGGGGTGTTTTATCTTTCACAGATACGCAGTATTTT	CATSGRGVLSFTDTQYF
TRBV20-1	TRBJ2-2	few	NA	TGCAGTGCTTATAAGACAGGGAACACCGGGGAGCTGTTTTTT	CSAYKTGNTGELFF
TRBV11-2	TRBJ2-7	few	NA	TGTGCCACCCGGACGGATCTGAGCTCCTACGAGCAGTACTTC	CATRTDLSSYEQYF
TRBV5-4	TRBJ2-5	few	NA	TGTGCCAGCAGCTTTGCAGGTCGAGGCAGGGAGACCCAGTACTTC	CASSFAGRGRETQYF
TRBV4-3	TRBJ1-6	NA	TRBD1	TGCGCCAGCAGCCAAGAAGGTGGCAGGGGGGATCGATCACCCCTCCACTTT	CASSQEGGRGDRSPLHF
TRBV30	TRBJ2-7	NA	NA	TGTGCCTGGAGTGTACAAGGATACGAGCAGTACTTC	CAWSVQGYEQYF
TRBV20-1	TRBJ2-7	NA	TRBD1	TGCAGTGCTACGACAGGGGTGGCCTACGAGCAGTACTTC	CSATTGVAYEQYF
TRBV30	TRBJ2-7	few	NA	TGTGCCTGGAGTCCAAGAGGGGAGCAGTACTTC	CAWSPRGEQYF
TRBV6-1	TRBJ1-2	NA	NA	TGTGCCAGCACCCTAAACGAGGGCGCGGGCTACACCTTC	CASTLNEGAGYTF
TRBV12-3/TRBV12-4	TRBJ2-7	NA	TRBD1	TGTGCCAGCAGGACAGGGGGATCCTACGAGCAGTACTTC	CASRTGGSYEQYF
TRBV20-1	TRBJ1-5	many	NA	TGCAGTGCTAGAGATGGTGGCAGGGCCTTCAATCAGCCCCAGCATTTT	CSARDGGRAFNQPQHF
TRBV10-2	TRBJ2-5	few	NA	TGCGCCAGCAGTGAGCCATTTACGAGGAGAGAGACCCAGTACTTC	CASSEPFTRRETQYF
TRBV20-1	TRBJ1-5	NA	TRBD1	TGCAGTGCGGCCCCGGGACAGCACAATCAGCCCCAGCATTTT	CSAAPGQHNQPQHF
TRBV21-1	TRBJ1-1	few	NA	TGTGCCAGCAGTTCTGTAACGGGGCGAGATTTGACTGAAGCTTTCTTT	CASSSVTGRDLTEAFF
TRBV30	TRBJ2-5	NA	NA	TGTGCCTGGAGCATGGGTAGAAACCAGTACTTC	CAWSMGRNQYF
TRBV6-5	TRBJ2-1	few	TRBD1	TGTGCCAGCAGTTACTCCCCTCAGGGGGCTGCCTACAATGAGCAGTTCTTC	CASSYSPQGAAYNEQFF
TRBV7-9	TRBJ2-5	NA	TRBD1	TGTGCCAGCAGCTTAGGAGGGGGCAACAGCGTCGGGGAGACCCAGTACTTC	CASSLGGGNSVGETQYF